The next 12 T cell receptor beta chains were all read from a single sample in a study of blood T cells in healthy people across ages. Then a second PCR, running about 6 to 11 cycles, was carried out with a sample-barcoded 5' primer and a J-beta primer mix. TCRdb re-called the 5' RACE reads through MiXCR, storing one row per CDR3 protein. The sample has about 1.5 million distinct CDR3 sequences, 35% to 45% seen once. Sequenced: blood. The receptors here all came from a woman aged 18-29 years in good health.

The gene calls are TRBV29-1 and TRBJ2-1, with no clear D. Looked up from germline, CDR1 is SQVTM and CDR2 is ANQGSEA. The CDR3 totals 15 residues. Trimming left V 6 bases short and J 0 bases short, with 15 bases between. The CDR3, as DNA: TGCAGCGTCGCTCTTATCGATAGCTCCTACAATGAGCAGTTCTTC. Translation gives CSVALIDSSYNEQFF.

A few counts support this clonotype. The rearrangement links TRBV9 to TRBJ2-1, with a tentative D call TRBD2 (5 bases). Germline CDR1 and CDR2: SGDLS and YYNGEE. V lost 3 bases and J lost 5, with 18 bases in between. The CDR3 extends over 16 amino acids. The CDR3 region is CASSAMITRVDNEQFF. The CDR3 DNA sequence: TGTGCCAGCAGCGCCATGATCACTAGAGTGGACAATGAGCAGTTCTTC.

This clonotype has a count of ten or more. The rearrangement uses TRBV20-1 and TRBJ2-3; 13 bases align to TRBD2. V lost 0 bases to trimming and J lost 8 bases; unmatched junction nucleotides: 5. The germline CDR1 and CDR2 sequences are DFQATT and SNEGSKA (reference sequence). The CDR3 is 15 amino acids. CDR3 amino acids: CSARDGTSGKATQYF. CDR3 nucleotides: TGCAGTGCTAGAGACGGGACTAGCGGGAAAGCTACGCAGTATTTT.

The V gene is TRBV6-2 or TRBV6-3, the J gene TRBJ2-1, with D tentatively TRBD1 (5 bases). The CDR3 runs to 17 residues. Germline V gene lookup returns CDR1 MNHEY and CDR2 SVGEGT. Trimming left V 2 bases short and J 2 bases short, with 16 bases between. CDR3 DNA: TGTGCCAGCAGTTACATTGGCAGGGTAAGCCCCTACAATGAGCAGTTCTTC. This translates into CASSYIGRVSPYNEQFF.

About this clonotype: Possible read error: a much larger clone is one base away. Here the CDR3 DNA reads TGCGCCAGCAGCCGGGTACTAAACTCCTACAATGAGCAGTTCTTC. Translated: CASSRVLNSYNEQFF. The chain has TRBV5-1 and TRBJ2-1; no definite D call. Deletions cut 4 bases from V and 0 bases from J, with 11 bases between. CDR1 is SGHRS and CDR2 is YFSETQ in the germline V gene. This CDR3 has 15 residues.

The chain couples TRBV4-1 to TRBJ1-5; D gene unclear. The germline V gene has CDR1 MGHRA and CDR2 YSYEKL. This CDR3 contains 16 residues. Trimming cost V 4 bases and J 3 bases, with 16 bases left between them. The CDR3 reads CASSLGLVGTNQPQHF. The CDR3 DNA reads TGCGCCAGCAGCCTAGGTTTGGTCGGCACCAATCAGCCCCAGCATTTT.

The chain links TRBV9 to TRBJ2-7; weak D call: TRBD2 (6 bases). Trimming took 3 bases from V and 2 from J, leaving 15 bases between them. The CDR3 loop spans 15 amino acids. The germline V gene has CDR1 SGDLS and CDR2 YYNGEE. The DNA of the CDR3 is TGTGCCAGCAGCGGAGGGTGGGAGGCAACCTACGAGCAGTACTTC. Protein sequence: CASSGGWEATYEQYF.

The chain uses TRBV28 and TRBJ2-3; maybe TRBD1 (7 bases). The ends were cut back, 3 bases at V and 4 bases at J, with 17 bases in the middle. The CDR3 consists of 16 residues. In germline, CDR1 is MDHEN, CDR2 SYDVKM. CDR3 DNA: TGTGCCAGCAGTTTTTGGGGCACAGGGGAGGCAGATACGCAGTATTTT. It translates to CASSFWGTGEADTQYF.

The CDR3 here is CASSIPGLAGQETQYF. CDR3 nucleotides: TGTGCCAGCAGTATTCCCGGACTAGCGGGACAAGAGACCCAGTACTTC. The chain has TRBV6-2 or TRBV6-3 and TRBJ2-5; TRBD2 matches at 12 bases. The CDR3 consists of 16 residues. The V gene end was trimmed by 5 bases and the J gene end by 2 bases; junction bases not matched to a gene: 6. Per germline, CDR1 MNHEY and CDR2 SVGEGT.

The chain couples TRBV18 to TRBJ2-4; D uncertain. The end of the DNA is better explained by TRBJ2-7, so the J call may be wrong. This CDR3 has 13 amino acids. Germline V gene sequence: CDR1 KGHSH, CDR2 LQKENI. The CDR3 region is CASSPAKVHEQYF. The CDR3 DNA reads as TGTGCCAGCTCACCGGCGAAGGTCCACGAGCAGTACTTC.

The genes are TRBV7-9 and TRBJ2-7; D is perhaps TRBD1 (6 bases). Gene TRBJ2-5 matches the end of the DNA better, so the J call may be wrong. Germline CDR1 SEHNR, CDR2 FQNEAQ (reference sequence). This CDR3 has 14 amino acids. CDR3 in amino acids: CASRPHGDKETQYF. The CDR3 DNA follows: TGTGCCAGCCGCCCTCATGGGGACAAAGAGACCCAGTACTTC.

The sample holds one count of this clonotype. The chain links TRBV4-1 to TRBJ1-1; D possibly corresponds to TRBD1 (5 bases). Germline V lookup: CDR1 MGHRA, CDR2 YSYEKL. V lost 8 bases, J lost 0 bases, and 16 bases lay in between. The length of the CDR3 is 15 residues. This chain's CDR3 is CASGTLAGMNTEAFF. The CDR3 nucleotides read TGCGCCAGCGGCACCCTAGCAGGGATGAACACTGAAGCTTTCTTT.